One and the same sample provided the 24 T cell receptor beta chains below, sequenced in a study of PD-1 blockade in classical Hodgkin lymphoma (dated by TCRdb to about 2020). The label giving this sample's time point can be read as: cycle 4 day 1 (C4D1), after six to seven weeks of nivolumab. Every trial patient had relapsed after autologous stem cell transplantation, and cohorts A, B and C differed in prior brentuximab vedotin exposure. Libraries came from the immunoSEQ multiplex PCR assay. TCRdb obtained this table from immuneACCESS and retained in-frame rearrangements with V and J assigned. These tables miss some clones; where compared with another copy, unresolved V genes account for less than half of the shortfall, and the remainder is unexplained. This sample is represented by some 96,000 clones; approximately 94% of them were singletons. Around 2% of the sample is in the top ten clones. The sequencing here drew on peripheral blood mononuclear cells (PBMCs), taken before the fourth cycle of nivolumab. The receptors stem from a human donor with classical Hodgkin lymphoma.

CDR3 residues: CASSLEVRSYNEQFF. The CDR3 nucleotides are TGTGCCAGCAGCTTAGAGGTACGGTCCTACAATGAGCAGTTCTTC. The chain uses TRBV7-6 and TRBJ2-1; D ambiguous. V dropped 1 base and J dropped 1 base, with 8 bases sitting between them. CDR1 is SGHVS and CDR2 is FNYEAQ in the germline V gene. There are 15 residues in the CDR3.

V and J are TRBV15 and TRBJ1-2; perhaps TRBD1 as D (5 bases). Germline V gene sequence: CDR1 LNHNV, CDR2 YYDKDF (reference sequence). Trimming cost V 6 bases and J 8 bases, with 16 bases left between them. This CDR3 contains 13 residues. The CDR3 DNA is TGTGCCACCAGGACAGTTCTCGGAAGGGGCTACACCTTC. Protein: CATRTVLGRGYTF.

This chain connects TRBV5-4 to TRBJ2-5; TRBD2 aligns across 8 bases. The CDR3 extends over 13 amino acids. Germline V gene lookup returns CDR1 SGHNT and CDR2 YYREEE (reference sequence). The junction had 6 bases not matched to a gene; V was cut back by 6 bases and J by 5 bases. The CDR3 region has the DNA TGTGCCAGCAACCCTCCTAGCGGGGAGACCCAGTACTTC. It yields the protein CASNPPSGETQYF.

This chain links TRBV9 with TRBJ2-7, with TRBD2 as a possible D gene (7 bases). CDR3 length: 16 amino acids. V was trimmed by 0 bases and J by 4 bases, leaving 17 bases between them. Germline V CDR1 and CDR2: SGDLS, YYNGEE. CDR3 loop: CASSVDGGQVPYEQYF. The CDR3 DNA reads as TGTGCCAGCAGCGTAGACGGGGGGCAAGTACCTTACGAGCAGTACTTC. The entire variable domain, with the rest obtained from reference TRBV9 and TRBJ2-7, is as follows: DSGVTQTPKHLITATGQRVTLRCSPRSGDLSVYWYQQSLDQGLQFLIQYYNGEERAKGNILERFSAQQFPDLHSELNLSSLELGDSALYFCASSVDGGQVPYEQYFGPGTRLTVT.

V usage is TRBV28 and J usage is TRBJ2-7; 8 bases fit TRBD1. This CDR3 is built from 15 residues. Germline CDR1 is MDHEN and CDR2 is SYDVKM. Trimming at V came to 1 base and at J to 4 bases, leaving 6 bases not matched to a gene. CDR3 protein: CASSLLGTGNYEQYF. In nucleotides, the CDR3 is TGTGCCAGCAGTTTATTAGGGACAGGAAATTACGAGCAGTACTTC. Complete variable domain (other parts from reference TRBV28 and TRBJ2-7): DVKVTQSSRYLVKRTGEKVFLECVQDMDHENMFWYRQDPGLGLRLIYFSYDVKMKEKGDIPEGYSVSREKKERFSLILESASTNQTSMYLCASSLLGTGNYEQYFGPGTRLTVT.

The rearrangement links TRBV7-6 to TRBJ2-1, with D perhaps matching TRBD2 (5 bases). CDR3 size: 17 residues. Germline lookup yields CDR1 SGHVS and CDR2 FNYEAQ. V dropped 5 bases and J dropped 2 bases, with 19 bases sitting between them. The CDR3 nucleotides are TGTGCCAGCAGCGCACTAGACCTGGCCCCCCCCTACAATGAGCAGTTCTTC. It codes for CASSALDLAPPYNEQFF.

The chain uses TRBV2 and TRBJ2-7; 8 positions agree with TRBD1. The CDR3 spans 15 residues. Germline-derived CDR1 and CDR2 are SNHLY and FYNNEI. J gave up 2 bases and V 6 bases, and 9 bases lay outside the gene matches. DNA for the CDR3: TGTGCCAGCAGCCTCAAACAGGGGGTGCCCTACGAGCAGTACTTC. It specifies CASSLKQGVPYEQYF.

This clone was seen a single time. CDR3 DNA sequence: TGTGCCAGCAGCCCCCGGACAGGGGGCCAAGAGACCCAGTACTTC. Translation gives CASSPRTGGQETQYF. The chain is built from TRBV6-5 and TRBJ2-5; 10 bases fit TRBD1. V lost 6 bases, J lost 1 base, and 5 bases stayed unmatched. Germline V lookup: CDR1 MNHEY, CDR2 SVGAGI. CDR3 length: 15 amino acids.

Only one count was recorded for this clone. The rearrangement links TRBV30 to TRBJ1-2; unclear D gene. With 3 bases removed from V and 0 bases from J, the gap between germline ends came to 11 bases. CDR3 length: 14 amino acids. The germline CDR1 and CDR2 sequences are GTSNPN and SVGIG (reference sequence). The chain's CDR3 is CAWRRAPANYGYTF. In nucleotides, the CDR3 is TGTGCCTGGAGGCGGGCGCCGGCTAACTATGGCTACACCTTC.

The rearrangement uses TRBV5-1 and TRBJ2-3; 13 positions agree with TRBD2. Germline V gene lookup returns CDR1 SGHRS and CDR2 YFSETQ. With 3 bases clipped from V and 0 bases from J, the junction kept 10 bases outside the gene matches. The CDR3 length is 19 residues. In DNA form, the CDR3 reads TGCGCCAGCAGCTCGGCCCTACTAGCGGGAGGGTTTAGCACAGATACGCAGTATTTT. Residues: CASSSALLAGGFSTDTQYF. Combining the CDR3 with reference TRBV5-1 and TRBJ2-3 gives the whole variable domain KAGVTQTPRYLIKTRGQQVTLSCSPISGHRSVSWYQQTPGQGLQFLFEYFSETQRNKGNFPGRFSGRQFSNSRSEMNVSTLELGDSALYLCASSSALLAGGFSTDTQYFGPGTRLTVL.

The chain has TRBV28 and TRBJ2-7; maybe TRBD2 (5 bases). The V end was cut by 6 bases, the J end by 3 bases, with 12 bases between. The CDR3 is 13 amino acids. The germline V gene has CDR1 MDHEN and CDR2 SYDVKM. The CDR3 is CASSPAGNYEQYF. The DNA for the CDR3 is TGTGCCAGCAGCCCTGCGGGCAACTACGAGCAGTACTTC.

The gene calls are TRBV5-6 and TRBJ1-1; D might be TRBD1 (6 bases). Trimming took off 2 bases at V and 4 bases at J, with 18 bases between the two ends. The length of the CDR3 is 16 residues. The germline CDR1 and CDR2 sequences are SGHDT and YYEEEE. The CDR3, as DNA: TGTGCCAGCAGCTTTAGGGGGGTTGTGGCGGTCACTGAAGCTTTCTTT. It translates to CASSFRGVVAVTEAFF.

The gene calls are TRBV10-3 and TRBJ2-7, with D uncertain. The CDR3 length is 13 residues. The V end lost 0 bases, the J end lost 4 bases, and 7 bases lay between the germline ends. The germline V gene encodes CDR1 ENHRY and CDR2 SYGVKD. The CDR3: CAISESPAYEQYF. Written as DNA, the CDR3 is TGTGCCATCAGTGAGTCTCCCGCGTACGAGCAGTACTTC.

This clone was picked up one time. This chain links TRBV6-5 with TRBJ2-7, with D possibly being TRBD1 (6 bases). The CDR3 consists of 14 residues. Germline V gives CDR1 MNHEY, CDR2 SVGAGI. V lost 6 bases, J lost 2 bases, and 14 bases lay in between. CDR3 in amino acids: CASSMTGEAYEQYF. CDR3 bases: TGTGCCAGCAGCATGACAGGTGAGGCCTACGAGCAGTACTTC.

As for this clone: One end of the junction varies from germline; a read error may be responsible. Written as DNA, the CDR3 is TGCGCCAACAGTCAGGGGGTACGCACCCCGGGGTGCGAGCAGTACTTC. Protein: CANSQGVRTPGCEQYF. This chain links TRBV23-1 with TRBJ2-5; 7 bases match TRBD1. With the DNA end fitting TRBJ2-7 better, the J assignment may be wrong. TRBV23-1 is flagged as an ORF with uncertain function. The CDR3 sequence is 16 residues long.

V gene TRBV28 combines with J gene TRBJ1-4; D not resolved. V lost 3 bases to trimming and J lost 8 bases, with 10 bases between them. Germline V gene lookup returns CDR1 MDHEN and CDR2 SYDVKM. The CDR3 covers 13 residues. In nucleotides, the CDR3 is TGTGCCAGCAGTTTTCAGCAGCTAGAAAAACTGTTTTTT. Encoded protein: CASSFQQLEKLFF.

The gene calls are TRBV23-1 and TRBJ2-7, with 9 bases lining up with TRBD1. TRBV23-1 is filed as an ORF, its function uncertain. This CDR3 has 15 amino acids. V shed 1 base, J shed 5 bases, and the junction held 6 bases outside the gene matches. The CDR3 bases are TGCGCCAGCAGTCAATTGCGGGACAGGGATGACGAGCAGTACTTC. It specifies CASSQLRDRDDEQYF.

V and J are TRBV7-8 and TRBJ2-2; 10 bases align to TRBD2. Germline V gene data show CDR1 as SGHVS and CDR2 as FQNEAQ. The CDR3 extends over 15 amino acids. V lost 5 bases and J lost 6; bases outside the gene matches: 6. CDR3 sequence reads: CASSPKREGAGELFF. The CDR3 DNA reads as TGTGCCAGCAGCCCGAAGCGGGAGGGGGCCGGGGAGCTGTTTTTT. Supplemented by reference TRBV7-8 and TRBJ2-2, the full variable domain reads GAGVSQSPRYKVAKRGQDVALRCDPISGHVSLFWYQQALGQGPEFLTYFQNEAQLDKSGLPSDRFFAERPEGSVSTLKIQRTQQEDSAVYLCASSPKREGAGELFFGEGSRLTVL.

The chain recombines TRBV20-1 with TRBJ2-1; D remains unclear. V lost 3 bases and J 5 bases, leaving 5 bases between the germline ends. CDR3 length: 11 residues. Germline V CDR1 and CDR2: DFQATT, SNEGSKA (reference sequence). The CDR3 DNA is TGCAGTGCTAGGAGCGACAATGAGCAGTTCTTC. It encodes CSARSDNEQFF.

The chain uses TRBV30 and TRBJ1-2; D unresolved. CDR1 and CDR2 from the germline V gene are GTSNPN and SVGIG (reference sequence). With 2 bases removed from V and 0 bases from J, the gap between germline ends came to 7 bases. There are 13 residues in the CDR3. The CDR3 DNA reads as TGTGCCTGGAGTACGGCGGCTAACTATGGCTACACCTTC. This gives the protein CAWSTAANYGYTF.

The J gene is TRBJ2-3, the V gene TRBV18; 7 nucleotides match TRBD1. The germline V gene encodes CDR1 KGHSH and CDR2 LQKENI. The CDR3 runs to 16 residues. The J segment lost 1 base and the V segment lost 3 bases, leaving 7 bases of the junction unmatched. This CDR3 reads CASSPETDRGTDTQYF. The CDR3 DNA sequence: TGTGCCAGCTCACCCGAAACAGACAGGGGCACAGATACGCAGTATTTT.

The rearrangement links TRBV6-5 to TRBJ1-5, with a weak D call TRBD1 (6 bases). Germline CDR1 is MNHEY and CDR2 is SVGAGI. This CDR3 contains 15 residues. Trimming pared 2 bases from V and 0 bases from J, leaving 8 bases between. CDR3 DNA: TGTGCCAGCAGTTACGGACAGTCTAGCAATCAGCCCCAGCATTTT. This codes for CASSYGQSSNQPQHF.

This sequence joins TRBV28 and TRBJ2-5; 7 bases agree with TRBD1. This CDR3 is 15 amino acids long. Germline loops: CDR1 MDHEN, CDR2 SYDVKM. The V segment lost 4 bases and the J segment 4 bases; nucleotides outside the gene matches: 9. The CDR3 loop is CASSSRQGTGETQYF. CDR3 DNA: TGTGCCAGCAGTTCACGACAGGGAACGGGAGAGACCCAGTACTTC.

The gene calls are TRBV5-1 and TRBJ2-2, with 13 bases aligning to TRBD2. The V gene's germline CDR1 is SGHRS and CDR2 YFSETQ. CDR3 size: 17 residues. V shed 7 bases, J shed 4 bases, and the junction held 10 bases outside the gene matches. CDR3: CASRPTGLAGSTGELFF. The CDR3, as DNA: TGCGCCAGCCGCCCTACGGGACTAGCGGGAAGCACCGGGGAGCTGTTTTTT.